This T cell receptor beta chain came from a study of stem cell transplantation in POMP-related autoinflammatory disease. Study summary: Hypothesis: faulty thymoproteasomes impair CD8+ T-cell selection, skewing TRB repertoires. After transplant, neutrophils and platelets showed 100% graft donor chimerism through one year.

Method: immunoSEQ multiplex PCR; TCRdb's copy keeps in-frame clones and lacks some. This table holds 9,900 or so clones, roughly 77% found once. The clonotype originates from a human patient with POMP-related autoinflammation and immune dysregulation (PRAID). The T cells may come from the graft donor. The sequences come from CD4+ T cells from PBMCs, collected after stem cell transplantation.

DNA for the CDR3: TGTGCCAGCAGTTTATGGTCCTTAGGGCAGGACCACGAGCAGTACTTC. Protein: CASSLWSLGQDHEQYF. The rearrangement links TRBV28 to TRBJ2-7; unclear D gene. The V gene's germline CDR1 is MDHEN and CDR2 SYDVKM. CDR3 size: 16 residues. Trimming took 0 bases from V and 5 from J, leaving 17 bases between them.